A selection of T cell receptor beta chains follows, all from one sample in a study of T cells in localized non-small cell lung cancer. Some clones are missing from TCRdb's copy, which holds only in-frame ones; the method was immunoSEQ multiplex PCR. The sample has about 33,000 clones, 80% to 90% seen once. Sequenced material: peripheral blood, taken before any cancer treatment. The receptors stem from a male donor aged 60 or over with stage III lung adenocarcinoma. CDR3s include the opening cysteine and the closing phenylalanine or tryptophan. D genes are given only for firm matches. Size is omitted from some rows. Given values are once, few, many or a class for expanded clones.

J,size,D,V,DNA,CDR3
TRBJ2-5,-,-,TRBV5-1,TGCGCCAGCAGCTTGGCGTTAGGGTTGGAGACCCAGTACTTC,CASSLALGLETQYF
TRBJ2-1,-,-,TRBV11-2,TGTGCCAGCAGCTTCGGGATCACCTACAATGAGCAGTTCTTC,CASSFGITYNEQFF
TRBJ1-1,-,-,TRBV27,TGTGCCAGCAGTTCCCCAGGCCACACTGAAGCTTTCTTT,CASSSPGHTEAFF
TRBJ2-1,-,-,TRBV27,TGTGCCAGCAGTTCCCTAGTGGGCGGCAGGCCGTTCTTC,CASSSLVGGRPFF
TRBJ2-7,few,TRBD1,TRBV28,TGTGCCAGCAGTTTAGCGACATGGGACAGGCTCGAGCAGTACTTC,CASSLATWDRLEQYF
TRBJ2-7,few,TRBD1,TRBV5-6,TGTGCCAGCAGCTTGTGGGACAGGGGTACCTACGAGCAGTACTTC,CASSLWDRGTYEQYF
TRBJ2-7,-,-,TRBV25-1,TGTGCCAGCAGTGAATCAATGACACCGAGCTCCTACGAGCAGTACTTC,CASSESMTPSSYEQYF
TRBJ1-2,-,-,TRBV6-5,TGTGCCAGCAGTTACTCTCCCTCCAGATATGGCTACACCTTC,CASSYSPSRYGYTF
TRBJ2-1,-,-,TRBV5-5,TGTGCCAGCAGCCCTAACATCCTAGCTGGGGAGCAGTTCTTC,CASSPNILAGEQFF
TRBJ1-4,once,-,TRBV27,TGTGCCAGCATGAGGGATCGGGGGGCTAATGAAAAACTGTTTTTT,CASMRDRGANEKLFF
TRBJ1-2,few,TRBD1,TRBV2,TGTGCCAGCAGAGACAGGGACCACCATGGCTACACCTTC,CASRDRDHHGYTF
TRBJ1-1,few,-,TRBV4-1,TGCGCCACCAGAGAGAGAAGGAACACTGAAGCTTTCTTT,CATRERRNTEAFF
TRBJ1-4,-,-,TRBV18,TGTGCCAGCTCATCAGAAGAAATTGCAACTAATGAAAAACTGTTTTTT,CASSSEEIATNEKLFF
TRBJ1-5,-,-,TRBV11-2,TGTGCCAGCAGCTTGCCAGGGTTCAATCAGCCCCAGCATTTT,CASSLPGFNQPQHF
TRBJ2-7,-,-,TRBV5-1,TGCGCCAGCAGCTTGGTGGGCAGTACCTACGAGCAGTACTTC,CASSLVGSTYEQYF
TRBJ2-7,-,-,TRBV6-1,TGTGCCAGCAGCCCGGCACCCCCAGCCTACGAGCAGTACTTC,CASSPAPPAYEQYF
TRBJ1-4,-,-,TRBV2,TGTGCCAGCAGTGGACAGTTAGGGGAAAAACTGTTTTTT,CASSGQLGEKLFF
TRBJ2-7,-,-,TRBV29-1,TGCAGCGTTGCGGGGGGCCTCTACGAGCAGTACTTC,CSVAGGLYEQYF
TRBJ2-1,-,TRBD2,TRBV4-1,TGCGCCAGCAGCCAAGGGGCTAGCGGGAGGAGCACTGAGCAGTTCTTC,CASSQGASGRSTEQFF
TRBJ2-1,-,-,TRBV6-1,TGTGCCAGCAGTGAAATCGTGGGGCAGTTCTTC,CASSEIVGQFF
TRBJ1-1,-,-,TRBV5-1,TGCGCCAGCAGCCCGGGCGCGGGTCTAAGGAACACTGAAGCTTTCTTT,CASSPGAGLRNTEAFF
TRBJ1-2,-,-,TRBV5-1,TGCGCCAGCAGCTTGGTGCAGGACTATGGCTACACCTTC,CASSLVQDYGYTF